Detailed here is one T cell receptor beta chain. Original data processing: Reference gene primer amplification yielded estimated nucleated cell counts. Sequencing was performed with immunoSEQ multiplex PCR; in TCRdb, only in-frame clones are kept and a portion is missing. V and J calls and clone size are as listed in that table; D and trimming were resolved from the DNA. The table lists under 500,000 clones, 85% to 90% of them singletons, with around 4.4% in the top ten. This specimen belongs to a study of blood T cell repertoires in COVID-19. Study context: PBMCs, B-cell-depleted T cells, or T cells provided the cDNA or gDNA that made up the material.

CDR1 and CDR2 (germline): SGHRS, YFSETQ. The CDR3 runs to 15 residues. The V end was cut by 3 bases, the J end by 4 bases, with 15 bases between. This clonotype was obtained from a woman aged 30 to 39 with acute or convalescent COVID-19. The chain uses TRBV5-1 and TRBJ2-3; D might be TRBD1 (6 bases). The sequenced sample consisted of peripheral blood. The CDR3 coding sequence is TGCGCCAGCAGCTCACAGGGTTTCAGTTCAGATACGCAGTATTTT. It encodes CASSSQGFSSDTQYF.